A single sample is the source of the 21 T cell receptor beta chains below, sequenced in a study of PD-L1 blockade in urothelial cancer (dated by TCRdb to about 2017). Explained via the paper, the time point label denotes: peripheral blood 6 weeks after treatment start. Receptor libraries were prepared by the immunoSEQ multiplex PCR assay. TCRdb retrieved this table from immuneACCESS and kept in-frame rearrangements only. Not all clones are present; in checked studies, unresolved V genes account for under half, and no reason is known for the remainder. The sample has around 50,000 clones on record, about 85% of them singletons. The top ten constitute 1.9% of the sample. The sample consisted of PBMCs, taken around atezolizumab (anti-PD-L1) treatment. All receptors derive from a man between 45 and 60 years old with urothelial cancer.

The CDR3 sequence is CASSKDPRAGGYTF. The CDR3 nucleotides read TGTGCCAGCAGCAAAGATCCCAGGGCGGGAGGCTACACCTTC. The chain has TRBV21-1 and TRBJ1-2. TRBV21-1 is labeled a pseudogene. There are 14 residues in the CDR3.

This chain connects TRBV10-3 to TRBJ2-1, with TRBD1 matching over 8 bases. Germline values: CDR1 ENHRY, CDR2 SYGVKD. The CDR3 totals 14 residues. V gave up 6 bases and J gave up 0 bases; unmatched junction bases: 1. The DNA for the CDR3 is TGTGCCATCAGGACAGGGGTCTCCTACAATGAGCAGTTCTTC. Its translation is CAIRTGVSYNEQFF.

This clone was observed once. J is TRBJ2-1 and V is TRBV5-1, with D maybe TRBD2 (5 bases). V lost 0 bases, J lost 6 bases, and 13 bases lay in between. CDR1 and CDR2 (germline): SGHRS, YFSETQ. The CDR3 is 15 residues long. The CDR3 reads CASSLEGSHFNEQFF. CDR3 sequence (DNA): TGCGCCAGCAGCTTGGAAGGGAGCCACTTCAATGAGCAGTTCTTC.

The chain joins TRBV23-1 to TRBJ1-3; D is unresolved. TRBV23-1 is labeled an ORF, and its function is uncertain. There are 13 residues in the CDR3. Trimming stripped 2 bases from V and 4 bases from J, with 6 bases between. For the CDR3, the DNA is TGCGCCAGCAGTCAACCCACAGGAAACACCATATATTTT. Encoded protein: CASSQPTGNTIYF.

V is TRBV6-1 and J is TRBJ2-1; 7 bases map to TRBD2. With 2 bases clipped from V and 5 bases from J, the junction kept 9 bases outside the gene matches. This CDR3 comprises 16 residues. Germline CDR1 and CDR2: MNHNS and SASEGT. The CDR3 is CASSERLAANHNEQFF. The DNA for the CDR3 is TGTGCCAGCAGTGAACGGCTAGCGGCGAACCACAATGAGCAGTTCTTC.

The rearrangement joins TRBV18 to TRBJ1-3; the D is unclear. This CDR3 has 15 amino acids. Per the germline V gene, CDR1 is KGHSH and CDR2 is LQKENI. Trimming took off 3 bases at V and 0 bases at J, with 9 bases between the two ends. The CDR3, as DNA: TGTGCCAGCTCACCGCGAGGAGACTCTGGAAACACCATATATTTT. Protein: CASSPRGDSGNTIYF.

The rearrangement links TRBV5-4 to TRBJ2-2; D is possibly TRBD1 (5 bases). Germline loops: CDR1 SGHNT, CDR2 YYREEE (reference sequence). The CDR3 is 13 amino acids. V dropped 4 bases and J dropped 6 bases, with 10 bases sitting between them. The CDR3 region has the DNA TGTGCCAGCAGCCACAGGATCCCCGGGGAGCTGTTTTTT. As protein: CASSHRIPGELFF.

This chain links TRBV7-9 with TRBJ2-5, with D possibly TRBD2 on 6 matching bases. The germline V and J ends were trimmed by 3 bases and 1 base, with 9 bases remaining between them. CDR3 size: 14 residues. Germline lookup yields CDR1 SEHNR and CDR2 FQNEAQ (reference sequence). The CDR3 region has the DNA TGTGCCAGCAGCTTGGGGGGAAGCCAAGAGACCCAGTACTTC. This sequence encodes CASSLGGSQETQYF. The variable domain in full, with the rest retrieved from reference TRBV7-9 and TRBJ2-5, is DTGVSQNPRHKITKRGQNVTFRCDPISEHNRLYWYRQTLGQGPEFLTYFQNEAQLEKSRLLSDRFSAERPKGSFSTLEIQRTEQGDSAMYLCASSLGGSQETQYFGPGTRLLVL.

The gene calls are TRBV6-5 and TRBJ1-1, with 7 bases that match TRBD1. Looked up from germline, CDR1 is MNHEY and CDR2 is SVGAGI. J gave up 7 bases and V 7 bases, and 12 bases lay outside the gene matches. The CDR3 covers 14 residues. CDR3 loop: CASIPDRAAGEAFF. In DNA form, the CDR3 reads TGTGCCAGCATCCCAGACAGGGCGGCTGGTGAAGCTTTCTTT.

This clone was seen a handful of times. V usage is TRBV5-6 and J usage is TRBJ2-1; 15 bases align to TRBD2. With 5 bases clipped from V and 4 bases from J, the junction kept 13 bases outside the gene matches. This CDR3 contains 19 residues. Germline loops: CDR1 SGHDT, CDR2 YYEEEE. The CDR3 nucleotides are TGTGCCAGCAGTCCCGTCGGACTAGCGGGAGGGGGGGGGTACAATGAGCAGTTCTTC. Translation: CASSPVGLAGGGGYNEQFF.

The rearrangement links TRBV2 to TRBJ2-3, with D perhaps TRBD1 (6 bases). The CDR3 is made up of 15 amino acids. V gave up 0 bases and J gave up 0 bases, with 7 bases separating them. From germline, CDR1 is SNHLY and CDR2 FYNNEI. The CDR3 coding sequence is TGTGCCAGCAGTGAAGCGGGACAAAGCACAGATACGCAGTATTTT. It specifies CASSEAGQSTDTQYF.

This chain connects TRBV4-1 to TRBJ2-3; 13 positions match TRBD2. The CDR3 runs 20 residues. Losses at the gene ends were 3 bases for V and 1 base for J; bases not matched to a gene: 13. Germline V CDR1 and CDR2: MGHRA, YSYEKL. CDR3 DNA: TGCGCCAGCAGCCATGACGCCGGGACTAGCGGGGTACGGGGCACAGATACGCAGTATTTT. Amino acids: CASSHDAGTSGVRGTDTQYF.

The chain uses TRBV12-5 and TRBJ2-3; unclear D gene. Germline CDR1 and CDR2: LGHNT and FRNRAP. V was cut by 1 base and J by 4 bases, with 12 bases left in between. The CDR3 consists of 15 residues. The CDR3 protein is CASGLGPSTSDTQYF. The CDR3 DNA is TGTGCTAGTGGTTTGGGCCCCAGTACCTCAGATACGCAGTATTTT.

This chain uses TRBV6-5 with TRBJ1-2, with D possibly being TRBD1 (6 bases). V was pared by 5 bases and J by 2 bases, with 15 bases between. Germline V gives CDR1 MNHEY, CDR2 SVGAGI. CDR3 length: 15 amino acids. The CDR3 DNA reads TGTGCCAGCAGTCAGCTTCGACAGGCAAACTATGGCTACACCTTC. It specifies CASSQLRQANYGYTF.

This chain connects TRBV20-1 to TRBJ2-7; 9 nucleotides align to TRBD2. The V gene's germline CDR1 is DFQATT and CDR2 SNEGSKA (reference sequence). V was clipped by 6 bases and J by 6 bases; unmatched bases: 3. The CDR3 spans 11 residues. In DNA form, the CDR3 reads TGCAGTGCCGGGACTAGCTCCGAGCAGTACTTC. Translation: CSAGTSSEQYF.

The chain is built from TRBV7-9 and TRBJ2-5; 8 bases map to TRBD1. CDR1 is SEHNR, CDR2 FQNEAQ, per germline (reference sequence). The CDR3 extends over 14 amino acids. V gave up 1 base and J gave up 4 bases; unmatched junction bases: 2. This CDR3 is CASSLGTGTETQYF. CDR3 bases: TGTGCCAGCAGCTTAGGGACAGGGACAGAGACCCAGTACTTC.

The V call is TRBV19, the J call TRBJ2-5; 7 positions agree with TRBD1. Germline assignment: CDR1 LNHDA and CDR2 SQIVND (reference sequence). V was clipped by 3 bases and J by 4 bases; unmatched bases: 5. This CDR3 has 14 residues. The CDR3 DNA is TGTGCCAGTAGTATGCTACAGGGGAGAGAGACCCAGTACTTC. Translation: CASSMLQGRETQYF.

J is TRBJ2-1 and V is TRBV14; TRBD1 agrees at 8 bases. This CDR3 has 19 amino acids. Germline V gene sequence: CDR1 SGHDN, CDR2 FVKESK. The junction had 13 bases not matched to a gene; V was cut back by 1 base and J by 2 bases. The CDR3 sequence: CASSQARDRSLAPYNEQFF. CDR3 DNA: TGTGCCAGCAGCCAAGCCCGGGACAGGTCATTAGCGCCCTACAATGAGCAGTTCTTC.

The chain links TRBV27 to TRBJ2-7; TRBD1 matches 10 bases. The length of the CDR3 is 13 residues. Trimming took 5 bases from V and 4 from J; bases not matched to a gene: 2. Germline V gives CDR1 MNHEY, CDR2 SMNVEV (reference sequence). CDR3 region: CASSPGQGYEQYF. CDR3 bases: TGTGCCAGCAGTCCGGGACAGGGGTACGAGCAGTACTTC.

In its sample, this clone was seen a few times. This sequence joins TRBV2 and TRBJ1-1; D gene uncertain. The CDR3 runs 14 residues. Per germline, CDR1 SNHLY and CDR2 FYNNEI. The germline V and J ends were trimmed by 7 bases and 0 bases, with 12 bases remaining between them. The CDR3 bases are TGTGCCAGCAAAAGAGGGAAGATGAACACTGAAGCTTTCTTT. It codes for CASKRGKMNTEAFF.

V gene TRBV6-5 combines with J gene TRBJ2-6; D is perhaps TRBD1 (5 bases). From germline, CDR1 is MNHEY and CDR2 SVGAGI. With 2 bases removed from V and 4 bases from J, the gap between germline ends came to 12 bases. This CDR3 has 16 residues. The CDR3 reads CASSYKGATGANVLTF. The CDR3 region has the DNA TGTGCCAGCAGTTACAAAGGGGCTACAGGGGCCAACGTCCTGACTTTC.